The T cell receptor beta chain under discussion was sequenced for a study of shared clonotypes between healthy human individuals. TCRdb keeps only in-frame clones here, not all; method: immunoSEQ multiplex PCR. The table shows some 2,000,000 clones, with around 95% occurring only once. Sample: naive CD4+ T cells sorted from blood. Subset: CD45RA+ positively selected. The sequence was obtained from a man in his late teens or twenties in good health.

The CDR3 loop is CASRGLTGGGETQYF. CDR3 nucleotide sequence: TGTGCCAGCAGGGGCCTGACAGGGGGCGGGGAGACCCAGTACTTC. This chain uses TRBV6-5 with TRBJ2-5; 10 bases line up with TRBD1. Germline-derived CDR1 and CDR2 are MNHEY and SVGAGI. After removal of 6 bases from V and 5 bases from J, the junction contained 9 bases not matched to a gene. There are 15 residues in the CDR3.